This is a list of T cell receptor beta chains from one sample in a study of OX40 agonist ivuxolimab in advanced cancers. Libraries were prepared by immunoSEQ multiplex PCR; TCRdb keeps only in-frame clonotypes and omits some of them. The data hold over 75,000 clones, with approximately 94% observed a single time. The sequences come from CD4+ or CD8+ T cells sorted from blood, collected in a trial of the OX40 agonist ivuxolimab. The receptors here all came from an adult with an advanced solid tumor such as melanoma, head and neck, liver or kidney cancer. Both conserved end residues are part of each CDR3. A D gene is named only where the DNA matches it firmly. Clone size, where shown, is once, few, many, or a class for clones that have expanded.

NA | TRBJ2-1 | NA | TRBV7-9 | CASNLKGPGVNNEQFF | TGTGCCAGCAACCTGAAGGGCCCAGGGGTAAACAATGAGCAGTTCTTC
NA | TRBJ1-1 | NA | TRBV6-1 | CASSPASMNTEAFF | TGTGCCAGCAGCCCAGCCTCGATGAACACTGAAGCTTTCTTT
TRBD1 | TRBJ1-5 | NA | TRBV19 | CASNDREWQPQHF | TGTGCCAGTAACGACAGGGAGTGGCAGCCCCAGCATTTT
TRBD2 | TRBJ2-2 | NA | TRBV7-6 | CASFDSGGASGELFF | TGTGCCAGCTTTGATAGCGGGGGGGCTTCCGGGGAGCTGTTTTTT
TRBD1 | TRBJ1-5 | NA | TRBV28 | CASSPPGQGGYVGNQPQHF | TGTGCCAGCAGTCCGCCGGGACAGGGGGGTTATGTGGGCAATCAGCCCCAGCATTTT
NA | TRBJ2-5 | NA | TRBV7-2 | CASSLESEGAETQYF | TGTGCCAGCAGCTTAGAATCAGAGGGAGCCGAGACCCAGTACTTC
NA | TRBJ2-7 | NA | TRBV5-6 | CASREAGQSSYEQYF | TGTGCCAGCAGAGAGGCGGGACAGAGCTCCTACGAGCAGTACTTC
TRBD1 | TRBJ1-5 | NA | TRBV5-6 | CASSLEQGMGNSNQPQHF | TGTGCCAGCAGCTTGGAACAGGGGATGGGTAATAGCAATCAGCCCCAGCATTTT
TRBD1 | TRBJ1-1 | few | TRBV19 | CASSIWAGGNTEAFF | TGTGCCAGTAGTATTTGGGCAGGGGGGAACACTGAAGCTTTCTTT
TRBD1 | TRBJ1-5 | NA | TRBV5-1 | CASSLDRGGQPQHF | TGCGCCAGCAGCTTGGACAGGGGCGGCCAGCCCCAGCATTTT
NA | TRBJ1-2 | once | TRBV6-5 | CASSYRGLSNYGYTF | TGTGCCAGCAGTTACCGGGGCCTGTCAAACTATGGCTACACCTTC
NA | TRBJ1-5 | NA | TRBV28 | CASSFRRIKRSNQPQHF | TGTGCCAGCAGTTTCCGACGGATAAAACGTAGCAATCAGCCCCAGCATTTT
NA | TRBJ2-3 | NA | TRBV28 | CASSYLGQRETDTQYF | TGTGCCAGCAGTTATCTAGGACAGCGGGAAACAGATACGCAGTATTTT
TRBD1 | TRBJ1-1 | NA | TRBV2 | CARDRDVEAFF | TGTGCCAGAGACAGGGATGTTGAAGCTTTCTTT
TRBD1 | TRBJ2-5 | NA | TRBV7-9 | CASSGPGQPHKQETQYF | TGTGCCAGCAGCGGACCGGGACAGCCCCATAAACAAGAGACCCAGTACTTC
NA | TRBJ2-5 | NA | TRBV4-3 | CASSQGVSRETQYF | TGCGCCAGCAGCCAAGGGGTCTCTCGGGAGACCCAGTACTTC
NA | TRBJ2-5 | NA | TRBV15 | CATSSRTVRGVSQETQYF | TGTGCCACCAGCAGCCGGACAGTGCGAGGGGTCTCTCAAGAGACCCAGTACTTC
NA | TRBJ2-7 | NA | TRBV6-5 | CASSYGNAQSYEQYF | TGTGCCAGCAGTTATGGGAACGCCCAATCCTACGAGCAGTACTTC
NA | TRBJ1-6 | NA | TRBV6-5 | CASSLGAYSPLHF | TGTGCCAGCAGTTTGGGGGCATATTCACCCCTCCACTTT
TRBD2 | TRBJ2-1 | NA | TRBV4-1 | CASSQYTSGYNEQFF | TGCGCCAGCAGCCAATACACTAGCGGGTACAATGAGCAGTTCTTC
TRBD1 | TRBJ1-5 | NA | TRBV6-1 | CASKTGALNQPQHF | TGTGCCAGCAAAACAGGGGCGCTCAATCAGCCCCAGCATTTT